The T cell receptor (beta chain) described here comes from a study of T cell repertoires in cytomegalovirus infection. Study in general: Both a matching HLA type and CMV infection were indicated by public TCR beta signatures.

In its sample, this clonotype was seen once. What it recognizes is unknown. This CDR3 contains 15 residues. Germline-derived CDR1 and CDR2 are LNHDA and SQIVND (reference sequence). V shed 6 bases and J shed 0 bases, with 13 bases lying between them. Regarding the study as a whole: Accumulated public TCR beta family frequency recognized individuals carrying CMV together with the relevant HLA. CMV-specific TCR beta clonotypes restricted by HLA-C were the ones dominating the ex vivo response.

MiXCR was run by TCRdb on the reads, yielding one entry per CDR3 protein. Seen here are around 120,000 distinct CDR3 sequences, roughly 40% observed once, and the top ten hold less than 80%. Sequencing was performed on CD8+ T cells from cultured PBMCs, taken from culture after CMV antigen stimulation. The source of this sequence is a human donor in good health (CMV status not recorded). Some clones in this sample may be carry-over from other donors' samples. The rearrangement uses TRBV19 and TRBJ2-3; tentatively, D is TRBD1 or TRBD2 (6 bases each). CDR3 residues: CASSQTGTSTDTQYF. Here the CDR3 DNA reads TGTGCCAGTAGCCAAACAGGGACTAGCACAGATACGCAGTATTTT.